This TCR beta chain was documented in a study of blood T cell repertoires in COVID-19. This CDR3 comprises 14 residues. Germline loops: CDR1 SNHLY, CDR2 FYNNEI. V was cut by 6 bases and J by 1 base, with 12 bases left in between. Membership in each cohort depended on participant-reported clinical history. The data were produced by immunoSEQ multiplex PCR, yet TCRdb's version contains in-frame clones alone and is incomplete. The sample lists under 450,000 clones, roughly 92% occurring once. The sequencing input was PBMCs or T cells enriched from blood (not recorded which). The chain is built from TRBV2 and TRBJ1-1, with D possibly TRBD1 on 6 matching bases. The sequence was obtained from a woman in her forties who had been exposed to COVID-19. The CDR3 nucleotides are TGTGCCAGCAGAGGTGGGACAAAGAACACTGAAGCTTTCTTT. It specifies CASRGGTKNTEAFF. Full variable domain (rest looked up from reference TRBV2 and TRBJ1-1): EPEVTQTPSHQVTQMGQEVILRCVPISNHLYFYWYRQILGQKVEFLVSFYNNEISEKSEIFDDQFSVERPDGSNFTLKIRSTKLEDSAMYFCASRGGTKNTEAFFGQGTRLTVV.